The rows below give T cell receptor beta chains drawn from one sample of a study of cytomegalovirus exposure and HLA in healthy donors. The protocol was immunoSEQ multiplex PCR, while the TCRdb copy is restricted to in-frame clones and leaves out a portion. Found here are about 30,000 clones, 85% to 90% of them singletons; the top ten hold around 3%. The sequenced sample was PBMCs. Source of these receptors: a boy between 10 and 17 years old in good health and CMV-seronegative. Each CDR3 is given without its conserved first and last residue.

v_call	j_call	cdr3_aa
TRBV7-6	TRBJ2-7	ASSQHRDYEQY
TRBV29-1	TRBJ2-7	SVRQGSGEQY
TRBV5-4	TRBJ2-1	ASSLGGVKEGEQF
TRBV9	TRBJ2-1	ASSVVAHRGIPYNEQF
TRBV4-2	TRBJ2-7	ASRTTSGGAYEQY
TRBV19	TRBJ1-1	ASSISRRVTEAF
TRBV4-1	TRBJ2-1	ASSPLGLAGAIIRYNEQF
TRBV7-6	TRBJ2-3	ASSPRQGTDTQY
TRBV27	TRBJ2-3	ASSLSRPDTQY
TRBV6-5	TRBJ2-1	ASSSTDNNEQF
TRBV6-6	TRBJ2-3	ASSSGGEADTQY
TRBV5-4	TRBJ2-5	ASSGLAEETQY
TRBV5-6	TRBJ2-4	ASSLPGSLAKNIQY
TRBV18	TRBJ1-4	ASSPSSYSGNEKLF
TRBV28	TRBJ1-5	ASSTTQAHQPQH
TRBV6-6	TRBJ2-5	ASSYLHQETQY
TRBV5-1	TRBJ1-1	ASSLEAGRGDEAF
TRBV5-1	TRBJ1-2	ASNPGQGASSYGYT
TRBV5-1	TRBJ1-6	ASSLEAGGPPLH
TRBV21-1	TRBJ1-1	ASSLLTGPGEAF
TRBV10-1	TRBJ2-7	ASSLLGQGITYEQY
TRBV5-4	TRBJ2-1	ASSLDAGGYNEQF
TRBV4-1	TRBJ2-7	ASSQDRGGANEQY
TRBV7-2	TRBJ1-5	ASSSRTGRDQPQH
TRBV6-6	TRBJ2-7	ATMLGHSYEQY